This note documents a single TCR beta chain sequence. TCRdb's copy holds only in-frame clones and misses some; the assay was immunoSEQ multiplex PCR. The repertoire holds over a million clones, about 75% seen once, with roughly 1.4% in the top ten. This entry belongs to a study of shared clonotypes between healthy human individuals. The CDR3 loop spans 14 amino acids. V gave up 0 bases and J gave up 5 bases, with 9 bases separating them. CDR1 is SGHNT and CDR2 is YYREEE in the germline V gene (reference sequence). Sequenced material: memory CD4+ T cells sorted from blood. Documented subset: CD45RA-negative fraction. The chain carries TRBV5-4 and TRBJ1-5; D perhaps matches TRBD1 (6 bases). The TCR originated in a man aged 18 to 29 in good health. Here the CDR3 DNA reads TGTGCCAGCAGCTTGGAGGCAGGGGATCAGCCCCAGCATTTT. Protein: CASSLEAGDQPQHF.